Below, 12 T cell receptor beta chains from the same sample are listed, as sequenced in a study of OX40 agonist ivuxolimab in advanced cancers. The method was immunoSEQ multiplex PCR; TCRdb's version includes in-frame clones alone and lacks a portion of them. The sample yields roughly 120,000 clones, 75% to 90% seen once. This specimen consisted of CD4+ or CD8+ T cells sorted from blood, obtained in a trial of the OX40 agonist ivuxolimab. The receptors were sampled from an adult with an advanced solid tumor such as melanoma, head and neck, liver or kidney cancer.

The chain combines TRBV11-2 with TRBJ2-2, with unresolved D. The V end lost 3 bases, the J end lost 5 bases, and 4 bases lay between the germline ends. Germline values: CDR1 SGHAT, CDR2 FQNNGV. CDR3 length: 12 residues. CDR3 in DNA: TGTGCCAGCAGCTTGGGAACCGGGGAGCTGTTTTTT. It specifies CASSLGTGELFF.

The rearrangement joins TRBV28 to TRBJ1-5, with 9 bases identical to TRBD1. The germline CDR1 and CDR2 sequences are MDHEN and SYDVKM. This CDR3 is 14 amino acids long. J gave up 9 bases and V 10 bases, and 13 bases lay outside the gene matches. This chain's CDR3 is CATYRGTGYLPQHF. CDR3 DNA sequence: TGTGCCACATACCGGGGGACAGGGTACTTGCCCCAGCATTTT.

The chain joins TRBV23-1 to TRBJ2-7, with TRBD2 matching 7 bases. TRBV23-1 belongs to the ORF category, with a function that is uncertain. Trimming took 1 base from V and 3 from J; bases not matched to a gene: 9. There are 16 residues in the CDR3. The CDR3 DNA sequence: TGCGCCAGCAGTCAATGGGAAGCGGGGAAACTCTACGAGCAGTACTTC. Amino acid sequence: CASSQWEAGKLYEQYF.

The rearrangement uses TRBV19 and TRBJ1-4, with a weak D call TRBD1 (5 bases). With 4 bases removed from V and 7 bases from J, the gap between germline ends came to 16 bases. The CDR3 runs 15 residues. Per the germline V gene, CDR1 is LNHDA and CDR2 is SQIVND (reference sequence). Here the CDR3 DNA reads TGTGCCAGTAGTACCAAGGGTCGGGGCCGTGAAAAACTGTTTTTT. Amino acid sequence: CASSTKGRGREKLFF.

The chain is built from TRBV30 and TRBJ1-2; a possible D gene is TRBD1 (5 bases). CDR1 is GTSNPN, CDR2 SVGIG, per germline (reference sequence). The CDR3 loop spans 17 amino acids. V lost 0 bases, J lost 0 bases, and 17 bases lay in between. CDR3 nucleotides: TGTGCCTGGAGTGTCGGGGCAGCCTTATTCTCTAACTATGGCTACACCTTC. Translated: CAWSVGAALFSNYGYTF.

This chain connects TRBV4-1 to TRBJ2-3; the D gene could be TRBD1 or TRBD2 (5 bases each). V was clipped by 3 bases and J by 6 bases, with 13 bases between them. The CDR3 has 14 residues. Germline CDR1 and CDR2: MGHRA and YSYEKL. The CDR3 nucleotides read TGCGCCAGCAGCCACATGAGAGGGGCCGATACGCAGTATTTT. Amino acid sequence: CASSHMRGADTQYF.

In its sample, this clone was seen a few times. The V gene is TRBV5-4, the J gene TRBJ1-1; 9 bases are shared with TRBD1. V gave up 0 bases and J gave up 11 bases; unmatched junction bases: 8. The V gene's germline CDR1 is SGHNT and CDR2 YYREEE (reference sequence). CDR3 length: 14 residues. The CDR3 DNA reads TGTGCCAGCAGCTTGGCCGGGACAGGGTTTGCGGCTTTCTTT. Its protein is CASSLAGTGFAAFF. The full variable domain, its missing parts supplied by reference TRBV5-4 and TRBJ1-1, is ETGVTQSPTHLIKTRGQQVTLRCSSQSGHNTVSWYQQALGQGPQFIFQYYREEENGRGNFPPRFSGLQFPNYSSELNVNALELDDSALYLCASSLAGTGFAAFFGQGTRLTVV.

This chain uses TRBV21-1 with TRBJ2-5; the table gives TRBD1 as D, unverified against the DNA. TRBV21-1 is a documented pseudogene. The CDR3 is 15 residues long. The CDR3 spells CASSKACGWGETQYF. CDR3 DNA sequence: TGTGCCAGCAGCAAAGCTTGCGGCTGGGGCGAGACCCAGTACTTC.

The chain joins TRBV25-1 to TRBJ2-7; TRBD1 matches at 9 bases. Per the germline V gene, CDR1 is MGHDK and CDR2 is SYGVNS. The CDR3 is 15 amino acids. Trimming removed 3 bases from V and 3 bases from J; junction bases left unmatched: 6. Here the CDR3 reads CASSESYRGLYEQYF. For the CDR3, the DNA is TGTGCCAGCAGTGAGTCGTACAGGGGGCTCTACGAGCAGTACTTC.

This clone was counted only a few times. This chain links TRBV28 with TRBJ1-6; D ambiguous. The CDR3 is 15 amino acids. Trimming stripped 6 bases from V and 8 bases from J, with 17 bases between. CDR1 MDHEN and CDR2 SYDVKM come from the germline V gene. The CDR3 sequence is CASSRRQVVDSPLHF. In DNA, the CDR3 is TGTGCCAGCAGCCGGCGGCAGGTCGTAGATTCACCCCTCCACTTT.

The V call is TRBV28, the J call TRBJ1-5; 7 nucleotides match TRBD1. This CDR3 contains 17 residues. Losses at the gene ends were 4 bases for V and 6 bases for J; bases not matched to a gene: 15. The V gene's germline CDR1 is MDHEN and CDR2 SYDVKM. For the CDR3, the DNA is TGTGCCAGCAGTTCCCTCGGGGATGGCAGGGGGTTTCAGCCCCAGCATTTT. Translated: CASSSLGDGRGFQPQHF.

The chain is built from TRBV11-2 and TRBJ2-7; 7 nucleotides agree with TRBD2. Germline V gives CDR1 SGHAT, CDR2 FQNNGV. J lost 6 bases, V lost 2 bases, and 4 bases had no gene match. There are 13 residues in the CDR3. The DNA for the CDR3 is TGTGCCAGCAGCTTATTGGGGGAGGGCGAGCAGTACTTC. Its protein product is CASSLLGEGEQYF.